This TCR beta chain was sequenced in a study of T cell clones after liver transplantation. The V gene's germline CDR1 is MNHNY and CDR2 SVGAGI (reference sequence). Trimming shortened V by 0 bases and J by 4 bases, and 15 bases separated the two germline ends. This CDR3 comprises 16 residues. Libraries were prepared by immunoSEQ multiplex PCR; TCRdb keeps only in-frame clonotypes and omits some of them. In the table there are under 85,000 clones, 80% of which are singletons. The chain uses TRBV6-6 and TRBJ1-1; D is ambiguous. This receptor was taken from a human patient who received a liver transplant. Among the T cells, some may be from the graft donor. This specimen was CD4+ T cells from blood, taken 12 months after liver transplant. The chain's CDR3 is CASSYSPARVPTEAFF. In DNA, the CDR3 is TGTGCCAGCAGTTACTCCCCGGCAAGGGTTCCCACTGAAGCTTTCTTT.